This T cell receptor (beta chain) originates from a study of shared clonotypes between healthy human individuals. Study-wide results and limits: Estimated richness values were generally larger in naive subsets than in memory subsets. A handful of donors held around 5% of naive CD4 clonotypes in common.

Sequenced by immunoSEQ multiplex PCR; TCRdb stores in-frame clones only, minus some. In the table there are approximately 1.9 million clones, around 95% of which are singletons. Naive-designated CD8 cells lacked CD45RO, were positively enriched for CCR7, and omitted terminally differentiated effector memory CD45RA+ cells. Germline loops: CDR1 MDHEN, CDR2 SYDVKM. V was pared by 2 bases and J by 0 bases, with 3 bases of the junction left unmatched. The CDR3 has 16 amino acids. Concerning this clone: Its specificity is not known.

The sample comprised naive CD8+ T cells from PBMCs. The origin of this receptor is a man between 18 and 35 years old in good health. Some clones in this sample may be carry-over from other donors' samples. The genes are TRBV28 and TRBJ2-4, with TRBD2 matching over 8 bases. The CDR3 DNA follows: TGTGCCAGCAGTTTACGGCTAGCGGGAGCCAAAAACATTCAGTACTTC. It codes for CASSLRLAGAKNIQYF.